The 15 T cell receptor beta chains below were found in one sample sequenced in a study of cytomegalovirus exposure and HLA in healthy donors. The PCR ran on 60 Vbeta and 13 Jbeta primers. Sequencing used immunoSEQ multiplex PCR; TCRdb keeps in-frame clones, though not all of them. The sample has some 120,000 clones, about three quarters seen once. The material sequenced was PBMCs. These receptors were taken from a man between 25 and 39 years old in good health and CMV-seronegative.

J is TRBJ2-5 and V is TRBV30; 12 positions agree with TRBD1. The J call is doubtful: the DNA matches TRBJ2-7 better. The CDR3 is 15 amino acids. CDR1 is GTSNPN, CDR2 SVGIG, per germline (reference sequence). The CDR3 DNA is TGTGCCAGCAGGGACAGGGGGCGGAGCTCCTACGAGCAGTACTTC. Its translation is CASRDRGRSSYEQYF.

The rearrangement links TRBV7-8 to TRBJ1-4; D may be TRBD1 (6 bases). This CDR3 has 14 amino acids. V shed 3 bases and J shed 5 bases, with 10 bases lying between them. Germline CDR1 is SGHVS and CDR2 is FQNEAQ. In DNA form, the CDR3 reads TGTGCCAGCAGCTTCGGCAGGGGAAATGAAAAACTGTTTTTT. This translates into CASSFGRGNEKLFF.

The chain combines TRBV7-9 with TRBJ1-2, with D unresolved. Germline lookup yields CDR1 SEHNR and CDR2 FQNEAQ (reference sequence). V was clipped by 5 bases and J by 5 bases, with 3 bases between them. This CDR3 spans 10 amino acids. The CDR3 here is CASSLYGYTF. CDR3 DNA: TGTGCCAGCAGCCTATATGGCTACACCTTC.

The CDR3 nucleotides read TGTGCCAGCTCACCACCGGGGCTGCCCTCCTACGAGCAGTACTTC. Translated, it gives CASSPPGLPSYEQYF. The chain is built from TRBV18 and TRBJ2-7; a possible D gene is TRBD1 (5 bases). Trimming cost V 0 bases and J 0 bases, with 9 bases left between them. The CDR3 extends over 15 amino acids. Germline assignment: CDR1 KGHSH and CDR2 LQKENI. Using reference TRBV18 and TRBJ2-7 for the parts outside the CDR3, the full variable domain is NAGVMQNPRHLVRRRGQEARLRCSPMKGHSHVYWYRQLPEEGLKFMVYLQKENIIDESGMPKERFSAEFPKEGPSILRIQQVVRGDSAAYFCASSPPGLPSYEQYFGPGTRLTVT.

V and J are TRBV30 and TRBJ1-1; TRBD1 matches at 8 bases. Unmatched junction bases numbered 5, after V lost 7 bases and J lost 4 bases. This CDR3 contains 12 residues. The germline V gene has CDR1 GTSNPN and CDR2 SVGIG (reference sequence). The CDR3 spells CAFRTGLTEAFF. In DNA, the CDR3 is TGTGCCTTCCGGACAGGGCTCACTGAAGCTTTCTTT.

The CDR3 here is CASILGGGSATQYF. As DNA, the CDR3 is TGTGCCAGCATCCTAGGGGGGGGCTCGGCGACCCAGTACTTC. The chain joins TRBV7-2 to TRBJ2-5, with D perhaps matching TRBD2 (7 bases). Germline V gives CDR1 SGHTA, CDR2 FQGNSA. V lost 7 bases and J lost 7, with 19 bases in between. This CDR3 is 14 amino acids long.

The CDR3 loop reads CAWSFGTVQHF. CDR3 sequence (DNA): TGTGCCTGGAGTTTTGGGACAGTGCAGCATTTT. The chain uses TRBV30 and TRBJ1-5; 7 bases line up with TRBD1. V shed 2 bases, J shed 13 bases, and the junction held 5 bases outside the gene matches. Germline assignment: CDR1 GTSNPN and CDR2 SVGIG (reference sequence). The CDR3 is 11 residues long.

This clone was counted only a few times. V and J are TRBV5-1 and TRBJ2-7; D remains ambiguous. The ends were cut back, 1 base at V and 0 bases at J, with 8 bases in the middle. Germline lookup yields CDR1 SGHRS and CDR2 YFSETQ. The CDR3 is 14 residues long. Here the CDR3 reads CASSLMVGSYEQYF. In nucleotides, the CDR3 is TGCGCCAGCAGCTTGATGGTCGGCTCCTACGAGCAGTACTTC.

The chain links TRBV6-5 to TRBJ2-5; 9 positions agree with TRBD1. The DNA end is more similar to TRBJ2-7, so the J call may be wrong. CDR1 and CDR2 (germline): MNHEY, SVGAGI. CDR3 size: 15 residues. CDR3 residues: CASSYSATGGYEQYF. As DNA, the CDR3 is TGTGCCAGCAGTTACTCGGCGACAGGGGGCTACGAGCAGTACTTC.

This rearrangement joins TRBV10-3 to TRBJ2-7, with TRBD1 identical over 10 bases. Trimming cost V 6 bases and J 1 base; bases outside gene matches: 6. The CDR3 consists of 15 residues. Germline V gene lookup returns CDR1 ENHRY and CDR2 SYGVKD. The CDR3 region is CAISRDRGNSYEQYF. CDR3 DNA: TGTGCCATCAGCCGGGACAGGGGAAATTCCTACGAGCAGTACTTC.

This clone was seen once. CDR3 DNA sequence: TGTGCCAGCAGCCTCCCCCGGGCAGGGGAACGGGAAAAACTGTTTTTT. It specifies CASSLPRAGEREKLFF. The chain is built from TRBV28 and TRBJ1-4; maybe TRBD1 (6 bases). Per germline, CDR1 MDHEN and CDR2 SYDVKM. The CDR3 is 16 residues long. The V and J ends lost 6 bases and 8 bases respectively, with 22 bases between them.

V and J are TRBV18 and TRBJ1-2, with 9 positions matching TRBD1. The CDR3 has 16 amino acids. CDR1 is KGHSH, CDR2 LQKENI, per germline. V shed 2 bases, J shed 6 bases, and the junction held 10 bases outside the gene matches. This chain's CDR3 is CASSPSLGTGLNGYTF. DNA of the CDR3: TGTGCCAGCTCACCATCCCTCGGGACAGGGCTGAATGGCTACACCTTC.

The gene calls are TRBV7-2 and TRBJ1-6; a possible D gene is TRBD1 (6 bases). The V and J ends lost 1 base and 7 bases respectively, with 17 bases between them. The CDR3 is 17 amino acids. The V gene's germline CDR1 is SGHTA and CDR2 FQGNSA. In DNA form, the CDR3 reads TGTGCCAGCAGCTTAGATGTTACCGGGACAAGGAATTCACCCCTCCACTTT. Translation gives CASSLDVTGTRNSPLHF.

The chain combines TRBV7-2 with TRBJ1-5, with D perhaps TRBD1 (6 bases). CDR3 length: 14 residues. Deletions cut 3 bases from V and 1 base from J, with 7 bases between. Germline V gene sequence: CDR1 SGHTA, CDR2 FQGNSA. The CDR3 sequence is CASSFGQSNQPQHF. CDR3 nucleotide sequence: TGTGCCAGCAGCTTCGGACAGAGCAATCAGCCCCAGCATTTT.

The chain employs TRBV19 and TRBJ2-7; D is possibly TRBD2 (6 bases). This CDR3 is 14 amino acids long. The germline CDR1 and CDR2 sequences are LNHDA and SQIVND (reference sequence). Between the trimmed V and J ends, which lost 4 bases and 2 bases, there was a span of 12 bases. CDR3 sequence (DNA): TGTGCCAGTAGTACCCTACTAGCCCCCTACGAGCAGTACTTC. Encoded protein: CASSTLLAPYEQYF.